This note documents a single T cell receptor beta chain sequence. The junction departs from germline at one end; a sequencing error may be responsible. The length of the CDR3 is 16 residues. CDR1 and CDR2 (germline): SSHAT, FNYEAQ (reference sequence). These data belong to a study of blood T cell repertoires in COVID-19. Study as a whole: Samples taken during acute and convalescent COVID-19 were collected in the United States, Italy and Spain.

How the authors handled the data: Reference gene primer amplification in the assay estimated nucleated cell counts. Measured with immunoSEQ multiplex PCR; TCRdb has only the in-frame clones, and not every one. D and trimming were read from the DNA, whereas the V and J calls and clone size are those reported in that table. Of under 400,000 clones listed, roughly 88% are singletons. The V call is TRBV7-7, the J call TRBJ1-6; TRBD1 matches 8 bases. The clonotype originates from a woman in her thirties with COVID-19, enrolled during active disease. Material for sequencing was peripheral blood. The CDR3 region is CASSLDPDRDNSPLHF. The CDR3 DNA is TGTGCTAGCAGCTTAGACCCGGACAGGGATAATTCACCCCTCCACTTT.